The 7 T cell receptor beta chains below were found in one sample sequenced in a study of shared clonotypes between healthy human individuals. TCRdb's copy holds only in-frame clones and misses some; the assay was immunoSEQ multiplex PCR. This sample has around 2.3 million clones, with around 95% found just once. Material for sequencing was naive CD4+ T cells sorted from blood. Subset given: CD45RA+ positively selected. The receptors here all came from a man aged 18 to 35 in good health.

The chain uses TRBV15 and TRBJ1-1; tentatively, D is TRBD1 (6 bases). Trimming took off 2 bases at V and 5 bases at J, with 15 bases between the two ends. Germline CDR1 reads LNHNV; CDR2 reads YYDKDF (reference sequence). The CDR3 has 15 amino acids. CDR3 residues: CATSRPGGGATEAFF. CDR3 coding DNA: TGTGCCACCAGCAGACCTGGAGGGGGGGCTACTGAAGCTTTCTTT.

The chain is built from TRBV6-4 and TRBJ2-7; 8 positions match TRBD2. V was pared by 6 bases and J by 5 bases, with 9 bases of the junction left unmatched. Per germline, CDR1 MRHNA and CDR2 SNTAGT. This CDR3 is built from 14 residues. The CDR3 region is CASSATGTSNEQYF. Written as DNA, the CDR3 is TGTGCCAGCAGCGCAACCGGGACTAGTAACGAGCAGTACTTC.

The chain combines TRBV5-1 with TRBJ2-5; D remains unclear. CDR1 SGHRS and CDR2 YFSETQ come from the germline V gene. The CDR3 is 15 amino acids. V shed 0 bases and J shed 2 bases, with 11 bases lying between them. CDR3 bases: TGCGCCAGCAGCTTGGAGGCGGCAAGGCAAGAGACCCAGTACTTC. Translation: CASSLEAARQETQYF.

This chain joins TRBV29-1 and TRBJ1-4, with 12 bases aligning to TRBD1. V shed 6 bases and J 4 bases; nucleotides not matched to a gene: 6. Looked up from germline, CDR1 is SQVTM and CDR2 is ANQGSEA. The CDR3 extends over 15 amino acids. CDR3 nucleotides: TGCAGCGTCGGGACAGGGGGCGGCTATAATGAAAAACTGTTTTTT. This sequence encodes CSVGTGGGYNEKLFF. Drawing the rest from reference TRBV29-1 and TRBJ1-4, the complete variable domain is SAVISQKPSRDICQRGTSLTIQCQVDSQVTMMFWYRQQPGQSLTLIATANQGSEATYESGFVIDKFPISRPNLTFSTLTVSNMSPEDSSIYLCSVGTGGGYNEKLFFGSGTQLSVL.

CDR3 DNA sequence: TGCGCCAGCAAGGACCCGCAGCAGCCCCAGCATTTT. As protein: CASKDPQQPQHF. The genes are TRBV10-2 and TRBJ1-5; D is ambiguous. V lost 7 bases, J lost 7 bases, and 11 bases lay in between. CDR3 length: 12 residues. The V gene's germline CDR1 is WSHSY and CDR2 SAAADI.

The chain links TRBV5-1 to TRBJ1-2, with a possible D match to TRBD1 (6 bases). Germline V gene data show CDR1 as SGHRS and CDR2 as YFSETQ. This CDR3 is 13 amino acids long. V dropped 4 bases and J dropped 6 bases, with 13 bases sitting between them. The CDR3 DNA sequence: TGCGCCAGCAGCCTCCGACAGGCGGATGGCTACACCTTC. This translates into CASSLRQADGYTF.

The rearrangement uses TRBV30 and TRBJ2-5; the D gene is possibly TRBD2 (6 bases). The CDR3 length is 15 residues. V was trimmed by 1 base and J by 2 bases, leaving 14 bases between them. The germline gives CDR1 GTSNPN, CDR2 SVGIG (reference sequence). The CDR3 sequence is CAWSGARGLQETQYF. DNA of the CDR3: TGTGCCTGGAGTGGGGCGCGGGGCTTACAAGAGACCCAGTACTTC.